This TCR beta chain was captured by sequencing in a study of molecular identifiers for immune sequencing clone quantification. TCRdb re-analysed the PCR reads in MiXCR, keeping a single row per CDR3 protein. The sample includes around 100,000 distinct CDR3 sequences, 35% of them seen just once. This clonotype came up a few times. Per the germline V gene, CDR1 is LGHNA and CDR2 is YSLEER. Trimming cost V 1 base and J 5 bases, with 8 bases left between them. The CDR3 covers 14 residues. The chain uses TRBV4-3 and TRBJ2-2; D ambiguous. Sample: naive CD8+ T cells from blood, with Jurkat cell RNA spiked in. Described subset: FACS-sorted CD8+CD4-CCR7+CD45RA+ naive T cells. The sequence derives from a human donor in good health. Some libraries in this study had Jurkat cell RNA spiked in. The CDR3 DNA sequence: TGCGCCAGCAGCCAAGTTCTGTTAACCGGGGAGCTGTTTTTT. It specifies CASSQVLLTGELFF.